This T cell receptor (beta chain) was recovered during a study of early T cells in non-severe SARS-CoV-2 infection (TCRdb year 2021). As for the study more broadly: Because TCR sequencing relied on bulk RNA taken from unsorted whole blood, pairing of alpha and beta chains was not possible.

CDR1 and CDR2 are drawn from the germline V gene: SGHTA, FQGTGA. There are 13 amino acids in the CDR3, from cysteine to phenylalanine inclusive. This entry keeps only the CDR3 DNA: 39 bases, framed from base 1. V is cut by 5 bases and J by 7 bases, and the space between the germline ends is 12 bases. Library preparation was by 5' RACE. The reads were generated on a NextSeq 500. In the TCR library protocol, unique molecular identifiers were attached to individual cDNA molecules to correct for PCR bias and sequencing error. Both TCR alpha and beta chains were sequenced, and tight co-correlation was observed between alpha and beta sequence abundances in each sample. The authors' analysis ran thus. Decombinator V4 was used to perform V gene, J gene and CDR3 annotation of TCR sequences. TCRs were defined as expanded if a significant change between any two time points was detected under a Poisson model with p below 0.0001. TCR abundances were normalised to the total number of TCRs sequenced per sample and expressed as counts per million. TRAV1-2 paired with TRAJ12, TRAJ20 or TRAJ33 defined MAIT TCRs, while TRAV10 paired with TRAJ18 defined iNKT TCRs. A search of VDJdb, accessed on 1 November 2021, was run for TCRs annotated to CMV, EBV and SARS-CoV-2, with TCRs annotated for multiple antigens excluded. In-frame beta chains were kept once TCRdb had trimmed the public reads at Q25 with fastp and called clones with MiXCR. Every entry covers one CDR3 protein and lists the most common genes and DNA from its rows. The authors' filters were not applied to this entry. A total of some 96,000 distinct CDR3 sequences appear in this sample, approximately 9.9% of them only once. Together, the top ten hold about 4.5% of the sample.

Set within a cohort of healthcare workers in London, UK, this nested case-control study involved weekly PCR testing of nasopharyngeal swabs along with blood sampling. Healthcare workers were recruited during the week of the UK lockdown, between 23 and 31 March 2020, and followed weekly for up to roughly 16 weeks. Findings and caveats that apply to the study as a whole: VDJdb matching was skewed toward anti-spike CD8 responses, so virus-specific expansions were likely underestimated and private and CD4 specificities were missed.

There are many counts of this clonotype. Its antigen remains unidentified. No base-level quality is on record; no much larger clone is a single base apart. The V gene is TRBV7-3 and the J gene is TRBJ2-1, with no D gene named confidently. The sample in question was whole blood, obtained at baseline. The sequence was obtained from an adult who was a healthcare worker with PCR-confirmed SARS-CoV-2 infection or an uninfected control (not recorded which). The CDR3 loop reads CASSPTKENEQFF. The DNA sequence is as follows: TGTGCCAGCAGCCCTACAAAGGAAAATGAGCAGTTCTTC. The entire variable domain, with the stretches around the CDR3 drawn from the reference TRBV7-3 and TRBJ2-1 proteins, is GAGVSQTPSNKVTEKGKYVELRCDPISGHTALYWYRQSLGQGPEFLIYFQGTGAADDSGLPNDRFFAVRPEGSVSTLKIQRTERGDSAVYLCASSPTKENEQFFGPGTRLTVL.